Listed below are T cell receptor beta chains from one sample, sequenced in a study of control samples from healthy donors and cancer patients. Assay used: immunoSEQ multiplex PCR; TCRdb lists only in-frame clones, some missing. This sample's clone table lists approximately 190,000 clones. Sequencing used blood. The source is a woman aged 25 to 39 in good health. CDR3s include the opening cysteine and the closing phenylalanine or tryptophan. Fields, in order: J gene, D gene, V gene, CDR3 DNA, CDR3 protein. A D gene is named only where the DNA matches it firmly.

TRBJ1-5 TRBD1 TRBV27 TGTGCCAGCACCACATTAACAGGGGGCAATCAGCCCCAGCATTTT CASTTLTGGNQPQHF
TRBJ1-4 NA TRBV28 TGTGCCAGCAGTTTGGCGGAGGGGGGCAATGAAAAACTGTTTTTT CASSLAEGGNEKLFF
TRBJ1-1 NA TRBV5-8 TGTGCCAGCAGCTTAACAGGGAACCTGAACACTGAAGCTTTCTTT CASSLTGNLNTEAFF
TRBJ2-6 NA TRBV4-1 TGCGCCAGCAGCCTGATGAGGCGGGACACCCTCTCTGGGGCCAACGTCCTGACTTTC CASSLMRRDTLSGANVLTF
TRBJ2-3 NA TRBV19 TGTGCCAGTAGCCCACTCAGTTTCCCAGTCACAGATACGCAGTATTTT CASSPLSFPVTDTQYF
TRBJ1-5 TRBD1 TRBV5-5 TGTGCCAGCAGCTTGGGGACAGGGGGCCGAAATCAGCCCCAGCATTTT CASSLGTGGRNQPQHF
TRBJ2-7 NA TRBV12-3/TRBV12-4 TGTGCCAGCAGCCCCCGGGTGGGCGAGCAGTACTTC CASSPRVGEQYF
TRBJ2-3 NA TRBV11-2 TGTGCCAGCAGCTCAGGTGGGGGAACAGATACGCAGTATTTT CASSSGGGTDTQYF
TRBJ1-5 NA TRBV5-8 TGTGCCAGCAGCTCATTACAGGGAAATCAGCCCCAGCATTTT CASSSLQGNQPQHF
TRBJ2-2 NA TRBV30 TGTGCCTGGAGTTTTGGACCGCGACCTAACACCGGGGAGCTGTTTTTT CAWSFGPRPNTGELFF
TRBJ2-7 NA TRBV6-5 TGTGCCAGCAGACGAGTTGGTTCTGACGAGCAGTACTTC CASRRVGSDEQYF